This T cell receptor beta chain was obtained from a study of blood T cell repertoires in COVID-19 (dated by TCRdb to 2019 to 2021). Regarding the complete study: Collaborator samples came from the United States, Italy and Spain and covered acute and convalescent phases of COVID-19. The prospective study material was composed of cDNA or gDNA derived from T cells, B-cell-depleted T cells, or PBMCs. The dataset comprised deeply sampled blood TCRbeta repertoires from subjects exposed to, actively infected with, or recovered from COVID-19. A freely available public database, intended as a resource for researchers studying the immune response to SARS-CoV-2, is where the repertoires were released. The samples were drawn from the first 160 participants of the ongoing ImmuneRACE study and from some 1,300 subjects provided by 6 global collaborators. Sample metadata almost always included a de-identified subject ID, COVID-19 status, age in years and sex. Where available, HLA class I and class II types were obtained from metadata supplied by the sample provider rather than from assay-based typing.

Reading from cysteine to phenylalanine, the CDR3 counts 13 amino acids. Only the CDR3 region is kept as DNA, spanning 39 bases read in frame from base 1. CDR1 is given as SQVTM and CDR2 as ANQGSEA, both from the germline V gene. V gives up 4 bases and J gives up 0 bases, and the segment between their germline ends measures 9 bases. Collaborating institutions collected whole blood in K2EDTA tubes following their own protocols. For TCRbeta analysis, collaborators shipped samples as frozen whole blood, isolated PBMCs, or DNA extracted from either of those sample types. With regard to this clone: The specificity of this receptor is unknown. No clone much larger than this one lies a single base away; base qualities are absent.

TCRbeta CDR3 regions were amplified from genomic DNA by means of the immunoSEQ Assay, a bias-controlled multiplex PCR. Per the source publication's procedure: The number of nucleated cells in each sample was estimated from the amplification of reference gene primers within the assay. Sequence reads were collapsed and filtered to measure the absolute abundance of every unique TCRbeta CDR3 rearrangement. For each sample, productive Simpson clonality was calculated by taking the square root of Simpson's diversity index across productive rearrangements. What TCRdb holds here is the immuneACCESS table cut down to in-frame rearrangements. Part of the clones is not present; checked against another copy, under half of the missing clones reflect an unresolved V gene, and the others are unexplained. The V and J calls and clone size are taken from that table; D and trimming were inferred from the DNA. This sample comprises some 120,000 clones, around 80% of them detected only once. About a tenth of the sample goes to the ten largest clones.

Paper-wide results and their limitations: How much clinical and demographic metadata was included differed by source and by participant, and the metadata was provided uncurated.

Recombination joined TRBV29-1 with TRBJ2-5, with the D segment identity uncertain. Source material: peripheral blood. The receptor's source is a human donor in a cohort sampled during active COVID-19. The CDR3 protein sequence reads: CSVGEQYQETQYF. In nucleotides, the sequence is TGCAGCGTTGGCGAACAGTACCAAGAGACCCAGTACTTC. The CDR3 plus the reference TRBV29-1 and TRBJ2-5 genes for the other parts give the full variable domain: SAVISQKPSRDICQRGTSLTIQCQVDSQVTMMFWYRQQPGQSLTLIATANQGSEATYESGFVIDKFPISRPNLTFSTLTVSNMSPEDSSIYLCSVGEQYQETQYFGPGTRLLVL.